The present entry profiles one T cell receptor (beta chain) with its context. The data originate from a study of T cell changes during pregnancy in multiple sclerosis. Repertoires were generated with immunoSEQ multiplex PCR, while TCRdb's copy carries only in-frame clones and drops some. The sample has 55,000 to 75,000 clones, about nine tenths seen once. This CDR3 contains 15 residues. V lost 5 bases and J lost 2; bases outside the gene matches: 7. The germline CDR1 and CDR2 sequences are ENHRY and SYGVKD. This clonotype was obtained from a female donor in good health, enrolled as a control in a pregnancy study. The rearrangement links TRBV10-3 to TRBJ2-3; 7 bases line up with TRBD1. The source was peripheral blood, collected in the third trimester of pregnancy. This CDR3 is CAISPSTGYTDTQYF. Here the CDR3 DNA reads TGTGCCATCAGTCCATCGACAGGGTACACAGATACGCAGTATTTT.